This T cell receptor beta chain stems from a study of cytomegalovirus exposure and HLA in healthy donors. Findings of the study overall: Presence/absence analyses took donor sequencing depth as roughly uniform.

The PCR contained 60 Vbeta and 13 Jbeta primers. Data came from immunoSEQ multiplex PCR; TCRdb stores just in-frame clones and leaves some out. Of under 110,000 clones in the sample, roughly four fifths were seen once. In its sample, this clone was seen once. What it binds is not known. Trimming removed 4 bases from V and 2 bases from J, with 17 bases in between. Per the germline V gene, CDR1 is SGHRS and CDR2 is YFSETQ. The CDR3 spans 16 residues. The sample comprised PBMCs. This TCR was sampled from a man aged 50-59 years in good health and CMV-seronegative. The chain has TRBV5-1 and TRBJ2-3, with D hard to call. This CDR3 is CASSESLSTFTDTQYF. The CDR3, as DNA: TGCGCCAGCAGCGAAAGCCTCTCCACGTTCACAGATACGCAGTATTTT.